The clone carrying this T cell receptor beta chain was observed a handful of times. The antigen remains undetermined. Because the CDR3 is missing its conserved closing phenylalanine or tryptophan, this is likely a read error. It is unclear where the CDR3 begins or ends on the DNA, so no DNA is shown, and the CDR3 is as TCRdb lists it. The CDR3 comprises 13 residues, both ends counted. Germline V gene lookup returns CDR1 SGHRS and CDR2 YFSETQ. Sample time point: week 11, during vaccination. It was 300 ug of mutant IDH1 20-mer peptide that made up each vaccine dose, given with topical imiquimod. The data are from a study of a mutant IDH1 vaccine in newly diagnosed glioma. Turning to the study itself: In weeks 1, 3, 5, 7, 11, 15, 19 and 23, patients were immunized, eight times in all. Earlier care involved radiotherapy, temozolomide, or both, and the majority received both. General study findings and limits: Changes to the top peripheral T cell clonotypes appeared unrelated to pseudoprogression.

The data were produced by immunoSEQ multiplex PCR, yet TCRdb's version contains in-frame clones alone and is incomplete. Of about 36,000 clones in the sample, about 80% are singletons; the top ten hold approximately 16%. Source: peripheral blood mononuclear cells (PBMCs), taken from a glioma patient whose treatment included an IDH1 peptide vaccine. The sequence derives from a woman in her twenties or thirties with glioma. Some clones in this sample may be carry-over from other donors' samples. V is TRBV5-1 and J is TRBJ2-3. The CDR3 reads CASSLLSGGAGTL.